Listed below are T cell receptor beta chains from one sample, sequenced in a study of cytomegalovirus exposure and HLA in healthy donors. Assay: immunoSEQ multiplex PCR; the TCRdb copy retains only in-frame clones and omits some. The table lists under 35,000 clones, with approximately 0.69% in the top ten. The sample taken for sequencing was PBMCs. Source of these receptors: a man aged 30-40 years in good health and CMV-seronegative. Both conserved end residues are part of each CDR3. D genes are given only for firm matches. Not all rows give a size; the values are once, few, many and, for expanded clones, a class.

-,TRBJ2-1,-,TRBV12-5,CASGWSGLTSYNEQFF,TGTGCTAGTGGTTGGTCCGGACTAACCTCCTACAATGAGCAGTTCTTC
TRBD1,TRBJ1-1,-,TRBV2,CASMEDRVSEAFF,TGTGCCAGCATGGAGGACAGGGTCTCTGAAGCTTTCTTT
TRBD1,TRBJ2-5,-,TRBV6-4,CASSRTGEETQYF,TGTGCCAGCAGTCGGACAGGGGAAGAGACCCAGTACTTC
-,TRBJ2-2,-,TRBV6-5,CASKAERVDTGELFF,TGTGCCAGCAAGGCCGAGCGGGTGGACACCGGGGAGCTGTTTTTT
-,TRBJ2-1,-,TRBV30,CAWSVRPEGGSRNEQFF,TGTGCCTGGAGTGTACGGCCGGAGGGGGGGTCTAGGAATGAGCAGTTCTTC
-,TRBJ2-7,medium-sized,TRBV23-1,CASSPIQRSSYEQYF,TGCGCCAGCAGTCCCATACAGCGGAGCTCCTACGAGCAGTACTTC
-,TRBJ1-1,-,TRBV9,CASSVVTGLRNTEAFF,TGTGCCAGCAGCGTAGTTACGGGGTTGAGGAACACTGAAGCTTTCTTT
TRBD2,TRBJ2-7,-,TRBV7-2,CASSLGGTSGGRSGQYF,TGTGCCAGCAGCTTAGGGGGGACTAGCGGGGGAAGGTCCGGGCAGTACTTC
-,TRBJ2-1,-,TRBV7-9,CASSFTSTPGLNEQFF,TGTGCCAGCAGCTTTACGTCGACACCAGGCCTCAATGAGCAGTTCTTC
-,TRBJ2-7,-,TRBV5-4,CASSLDSKPYEQYF,TGTGCCAGCAGCTTGGACAGTAAGCCCTACGAGCAGTACTTC
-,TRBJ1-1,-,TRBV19,CASSIAFQGSEAFF,TGTGCCAGTAGTATAGCTTTCCAGGGAAGTGAAGCTTTCTTT
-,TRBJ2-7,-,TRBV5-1,CASSLDAASYEQYF,TGCGCCAGCAGCTTGGATGCAGCGTCCTACGAGCAGTACTTC
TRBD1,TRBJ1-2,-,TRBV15,CATSRTIDRVVGYTF,TGTGCCACCAGCAGAACCATTGACAGGGTGGTAGGCTACACCTTC
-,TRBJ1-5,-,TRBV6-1,CASTEWQIQPQHF,TGTGCCAGCACTGAGTGGCAGATCCAGCCCCAGCATTTT
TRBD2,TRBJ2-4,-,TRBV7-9,CASSSDSGSPQYF,TGTGCCAGCAGTTCCGATAGCGGGAGCCCTCAGTACTTC
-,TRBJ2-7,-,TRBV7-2,CASSLSSGTHIRYEQYF,TGTGCCAGCAGCTTGTCATCCGGGACACATATTCGGTACGAGCAGTACTTC
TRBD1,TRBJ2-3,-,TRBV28,CASSLSGGGTDTQYF,TGTGCCAGCAGTTTATCAGGGGGAGGCACAGATACGCAGTATTTT
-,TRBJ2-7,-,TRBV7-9,CASSLAQGLAYEQYF,TGTGCCAGCAGCTTAGCCCAGGGGCTCGCCTACGAGCAGTACTTC
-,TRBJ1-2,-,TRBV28,CASKGRDGYTF,TGTGCCAGTAAAGGGAGAGATGGCTACACCTTC
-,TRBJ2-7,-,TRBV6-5,CATMTGDPSSYEQYF,TGTGCCACCATGACCGGAGACCCAAGCTCCTACGAGCAGTACTTC
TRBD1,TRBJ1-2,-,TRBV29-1,CSVTGVGYGYTF,TGCAGCGTTACAGGGGTGGGGTATGGCTACACCTTC
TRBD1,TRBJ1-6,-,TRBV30,CAWTGIGTGASPLHF,TGTGCCTGGACAGGAATCGGGACAGGGGCTTCACCCCTCCACTTT
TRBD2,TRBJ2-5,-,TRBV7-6,CASSLGGGAWETQYF,TGTGCCAGCAGCTTAGGCGGGGGGGCCTGGGAGACCCAGTACTTC
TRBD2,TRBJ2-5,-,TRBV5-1,CASSLGLAGGRETQYF,TGCGCCAGCAGCTTGGGACTAGCGGGGGGTCGGGAGACCCAGTACTTC
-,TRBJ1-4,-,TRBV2,CASSDIWTDNEKLFF,TGTGCCAGCAGTGATATTTGGACAGATAATGAAAAACTGTTTTTT
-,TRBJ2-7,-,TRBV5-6,CASSLMTGLVEQYF,TGTGCCAGCAGCTTGATGACAGGATTGGTAGAGCAGTACTTC
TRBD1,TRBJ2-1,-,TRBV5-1,CASSLPGQGPYNEQFF,TGCGCCAGCAGCTTACCGGGACAGGGGCCCTACAATGAGCAGTTCTTC
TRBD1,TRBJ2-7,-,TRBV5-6,CASSLGQGKSYEQYF,TGTGCCAGCAGCTTGGGACAGGGGAAATCCTACGAGCAGTACTTC
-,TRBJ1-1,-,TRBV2,CASRLRWGDTEAFF,TGTGCCAGCAGACTTAGATGGGGGGACACTGAAGCTTTCTTT
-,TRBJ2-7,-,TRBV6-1,CATRWGGNTYEQYF,TGTGCCACCCGGTGGGGGGGCAATACCTACGAGCAGTACTTC
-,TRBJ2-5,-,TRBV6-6,CASTWDWGKETQYF,TGTGCCAGCACCTGGGACTGGGGAAAAGAGACCCAGTACTTC
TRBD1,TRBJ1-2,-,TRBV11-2,CASSQIRQGNGYTF,TGTGCCAGCAGCCAGATCAGACAGGGTAATGGCTACACCTTC
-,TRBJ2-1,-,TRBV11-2,CASSLGGGASIPNEQFF,TGTGCCAGCAGCCTAGGTGGCGGGGCTAGTATCCCCAATGAGCAGTTCTTC
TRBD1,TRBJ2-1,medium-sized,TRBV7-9,CASSPQGAGFF,TGTGCCAGCAGCCCACAGGGGGCAGGATTCTTC
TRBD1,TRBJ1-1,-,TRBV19,CASTSSRDRGRWGTEAFF,TGTGCCAGTACCTCGTCCCGGGACAGGGGTCGCTGGGGCACTGAAGCTTTCTTT
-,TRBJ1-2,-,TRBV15,CATSRDLEGRHYGYTF,TGTGCCACCAGCAGAGATTTGGAGGGGCGACATTATGGCTACACCTTC
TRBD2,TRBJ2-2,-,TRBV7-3,CASSAGGNTGELFF,TGTGCCAGCTCGGCGGGGGGAAACACCGGGGAGCTGTTTTTT
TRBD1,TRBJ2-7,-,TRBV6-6,CASSYLGGLSSYEQYF,TGTGCCAGCAGTTACTTAGGGGGCTTAAGCTCCTACGAGCAGTACTTC
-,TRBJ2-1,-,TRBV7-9,CASSLGASFYNEQFF,TGTGCCAGCAGCTTAGGGGCTAGCTTCTACAATGAGCAGTTCTTC
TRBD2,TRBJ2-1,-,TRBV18,CASSPTSGRVDEQFF,TGTGCCAGCTCACCGACTAGCGGGAGGGTGGATGAGCAGTTCTTC
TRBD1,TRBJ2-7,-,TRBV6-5,CASSYSGTGFREQYF,TGTGCCAGCAGTTATAGTGGGACAGGCTTTCGCGAGCAGTACTTC
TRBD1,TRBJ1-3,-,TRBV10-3,CAISPAGGPSGNTIYF,TGTGCCATCAGCCCGGCAGGGGGTCCATCTGGAAACACCATATATTTT
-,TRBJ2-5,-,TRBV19,CASSYLAGQSQETQYF,TGTGCCAGTAGTTACTTAGCAGGACAGAGCCAAGAGACCCAGTACTTC
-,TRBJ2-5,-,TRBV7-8,CASSLAVILEGARETQYF,TGTGCCAGCAGCTTAGCGGTTATATTGGAGGGGGCTAGGGAGACCCAGTACTTC
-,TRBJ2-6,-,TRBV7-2,CASSLEGVSGANVLTF,TGTGCCAGCAGCTTAGAGGGAGTCTCTGGGGCCAACGTCCTGACTTTC
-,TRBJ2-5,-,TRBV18,CASSPQEGETQYF,TGTGCCAGCTCACCACAGGAGGGGGAGACCCAGTACTTC